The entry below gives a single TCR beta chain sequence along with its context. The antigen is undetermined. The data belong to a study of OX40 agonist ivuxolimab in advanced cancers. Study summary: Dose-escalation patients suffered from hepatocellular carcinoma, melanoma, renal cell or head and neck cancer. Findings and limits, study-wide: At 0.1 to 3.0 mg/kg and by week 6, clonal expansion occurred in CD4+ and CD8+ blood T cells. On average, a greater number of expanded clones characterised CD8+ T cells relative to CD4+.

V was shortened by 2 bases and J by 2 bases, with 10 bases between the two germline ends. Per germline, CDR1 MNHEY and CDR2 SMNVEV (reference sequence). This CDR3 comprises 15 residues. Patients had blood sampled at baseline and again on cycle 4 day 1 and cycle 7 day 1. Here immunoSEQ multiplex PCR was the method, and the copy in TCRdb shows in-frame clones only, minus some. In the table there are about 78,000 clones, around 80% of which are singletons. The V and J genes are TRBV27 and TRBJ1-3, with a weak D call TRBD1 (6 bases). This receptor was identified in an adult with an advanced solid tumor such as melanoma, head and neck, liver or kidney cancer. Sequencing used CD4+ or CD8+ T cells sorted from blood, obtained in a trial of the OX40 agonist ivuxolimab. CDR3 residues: CASSLTGRPGNTIYF. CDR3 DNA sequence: TGTGCCAGCAGTTTAACAGGGAGACCTGGAAACACCATATATTTT.